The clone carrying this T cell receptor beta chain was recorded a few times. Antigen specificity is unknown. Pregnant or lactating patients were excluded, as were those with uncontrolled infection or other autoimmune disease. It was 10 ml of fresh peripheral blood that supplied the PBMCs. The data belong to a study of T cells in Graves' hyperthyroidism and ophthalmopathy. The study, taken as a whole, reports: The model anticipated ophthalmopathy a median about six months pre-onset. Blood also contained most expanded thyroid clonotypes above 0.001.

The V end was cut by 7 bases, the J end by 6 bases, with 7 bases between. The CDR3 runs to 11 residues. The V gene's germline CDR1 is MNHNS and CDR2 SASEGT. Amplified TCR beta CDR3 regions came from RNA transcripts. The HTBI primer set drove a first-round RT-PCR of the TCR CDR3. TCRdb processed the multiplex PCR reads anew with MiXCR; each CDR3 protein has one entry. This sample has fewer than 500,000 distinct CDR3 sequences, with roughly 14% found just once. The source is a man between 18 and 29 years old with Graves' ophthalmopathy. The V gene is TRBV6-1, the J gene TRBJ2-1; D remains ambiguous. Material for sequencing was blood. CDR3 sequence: CASIVPNEQFF. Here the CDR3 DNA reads TGTGCCAGCATCGTTCCCAATGAGCAGTTCTTC.